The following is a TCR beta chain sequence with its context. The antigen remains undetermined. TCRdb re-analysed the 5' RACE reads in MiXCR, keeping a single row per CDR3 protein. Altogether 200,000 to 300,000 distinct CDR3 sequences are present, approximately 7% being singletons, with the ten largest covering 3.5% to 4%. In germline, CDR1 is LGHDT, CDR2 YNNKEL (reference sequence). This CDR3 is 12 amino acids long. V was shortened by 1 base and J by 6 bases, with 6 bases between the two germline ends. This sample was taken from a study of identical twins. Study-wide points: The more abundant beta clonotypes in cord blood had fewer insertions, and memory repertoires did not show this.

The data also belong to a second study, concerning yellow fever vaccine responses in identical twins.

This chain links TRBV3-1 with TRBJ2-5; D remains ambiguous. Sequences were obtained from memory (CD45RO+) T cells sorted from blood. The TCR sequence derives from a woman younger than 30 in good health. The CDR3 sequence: CASSQAEKTQYF. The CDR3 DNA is TGTGCCAGCAGCCAAGCGGAGAAGACCCAGTACTTC.